The next 3 T cell receptor beta chains were all read from a single sample in a study of T cell repertoires in aging, cancer and after chemotherapy. TRB rearrangements spanning V, D and J were amplified using mixed TRB-A/B primers. TCRdb reprocessed the multiplex PCR reads with MiXCR, giving one entry per CDR3 protein. The sample gives approximately 4,900 distinct CDR3 sequences, roughly 51% of which show up once; 28% is in the top ten. Amplification of TCR beta used genomic DNA extracted from peripheral blood. Material: blood. The receptors shown here come from a human donor in good health.

This chain uses TRBV15 with TRBJ2-5; the D is unclear. The CDR3 contains 14 residues. Germline CDR1 reads LNHNV; CDR2 reads YYDKDF (reference sequence). V dropped 3 bases and J dropped 4 bases, with 12 bases sitting between them. The CDR3 spells CATSRGAWGETQYF. The CDR3 bases are TGTGCCACCAGCAGGGGCGCTTGGGGAGAGACCCAGTACTTC.

The rearrangement uses TRBV27 and TRBJ2-2; D may be TRBD2 (6 bases). The ends were cut back, 6 bases at V and 4 bases at J, with 21 bases in the middle. The CDR3 totals 17 residues. Germline assignment: CDR1 MNHEY and CDR2 SMNVEV (reference sequence). The CDR3: CASSQSLGGIGTGELFF. The CDR3 nucleotides read TGTGCCAGCAGCCAATCACTGGGGGGAATTGGCACCGGGGAGCTGTTTTTT.

This clonotype came up a few times. V gene TRBV19 combines with J gene TRBJ2-5; the match to TRBD1 covers 8 bases. The CDR3 spans 14 residues. Germline V gene data show CDR1 as LNHDA and CDR2 as SQIVND (reference sequence). With 6 bases clipped from V and 5 bases from J, the junction kept 8 bases outside the gene matches. The chain's CDR3 is CASSQTGERETQYF. The CDR3, as DNA: TGTGCCAGTAGCCAGACAGGGGAGCGGGAGACCCAGTACTTC.